Listed below are T cell receptor beta chains from one sample, sequenced in a study of blood T cell repertoires in COVID-19. The data were produced by immunoSEQ multiplex PCR, yet TCRdb's version contains in-frame clones alone and is incomplete. The sample yields approximately 210,000 clones, roughly nine tenths seen once. The sample consisted of peripheral blood. These receptors all come from a man in his forties or fifties with acute or convalescent COVID-19. Both conserved end residues are part of each CDR3. A D gene is named only where the DNA matches it firmly. Clone size, where shown, is once, few, many, or a class for clones that have expanded.

V gene	J gene	D gene	clone size	CDR3 protein	CDR3 DNA
TRBV14	TRBJ2-1	TRBD2	few	CASGAGAFNEQFF	TGTGCCAGCGGAGCGGGGGCTTTCAATGAGCAGTTCTTC
TRBV6-5	TRBJ1-1	TRBD1	.	CASNAGTANTEAFF	TGTGCCAGCAACGCGGGGACAGCGAACACTGAAGCTTTCTTT
TRBV14	TRBJ2-7	TRBD1	.	CASSQGTGPYEQYF	TGTGCCAGCAGCCAGGGGACAGGGCCCTACGAGCAGTACTTC
TRBV6-2/TRBV6-3	TRBJ2-4	.	.	CASSYYGGAKNIQYF	TGTGCCAGCAGTTACTACGGGGGAGCCAAAAACATTCAGTACTTC
TRBV20-1	TRBJ2-1	TRBD2	.	CSAKTSREEFF	TGCAGTGCTAAAACTAGCCGGGAGGAGTTCTTC
TRBV7-2	TRBJ2-1	TRBD2	.	CASSPSGNNNEQFF	TGTGCCAGCAGCCCGAGCGGGAATAACAATGAGCAGTTCTTC
TRBV28	TRBJ2-2	TRBD1	.	CASSRQGARTGELFF	TGTGCCAGCTCCCGACAGGGGGCGCGGACCGGGGAGCTGTTTTTT
TRBV6-5	TRBJ1-1	.	.	CASSRFQGTTEAFF	TGTGCCAGCAGTCGCTTCCAGGGGACCACTGAAGCTTTCTTT
TRBV6-5	TRBJ2-7	.	.	CASMPGGWSEQYF	TGTGCCAGCATGCCGGGGGGCTGGAGCGAGCAGTACTTC
TRBV9	TRBJ2-7	TRBD1	once	CASSVGIGQGYEQYF	TGTGCCAGCAGCGTAGGCATAGGACAGGGCTACGAGCAGTACTTC
TRBV5-1	TRBJ2-3	.	few	CASSLAAGLGTDTQYF	TGCGCCAGCAGCTTGGCGGCGGGATTGGGCACAGATACGCAGTATTTT
TRBV6-5	TRBJ2-3	.	.	CASSSPRGWADTQYF	TGTGCCAGCAGTTCTCCCCGGGGGTGGGCAGATACGCAGTATTTT
TRBV27	TRBJ2-5	.	.	CASSFGSGGPETQYF	TGTGCCAGCAGTTTTGGGTCAGGAGGGCCTGAGACCCAGTACTTC
TRBV27	TRBJ1-5	.	.	CATRTHNQPQHF	TGTGCCACCAGGACTCACAATCAGCCCCAGCATTTT
TRBV29-1	TRBJ1-2	.	.	CSVEDQGRAAPSNYGYTF	TGCAGCGTTGAAGATCAGGGCAGAGCAGCCCCCTCTAACTATGGCTACACCTTC
TRBV19	TRBJ1-1	.	.	CASRARDINTEAFF	TGTGCCAGTAGAGCCCGGGACATCAACACTGAAGCTTTCTTT
TRBV6-2/TRBV6-3	TRBJ2-7	TRBD1	once	CASSFDRGGHEQYF	TGTGCCAGCAGTTTCGACAGGGGGGGGCACGAGCAGTACTTC
TRBV2	TRBJ2-4	.	.	CASRSGPKNIQYF	TGTGCCAGCAGGAGCGGCCCCAAAAACATTCAGTACTTC
TRBV24-1	TRBJ2-3	.	.	CATSGLTAITSTDTQYF	TGTGCCACCAGTGGATTGACAGCTATTACTAGCACAGATACGCAGTATTTT
TRBV11-2	TRBJ2-7	.	.	CASSSRQVRYEQYF	TGTGCCAGCAGCTCTCGACAGGTTAGGTACGAGCAGTACTTC
TRBV19	TRBJ2-7	TRBD1	.	CASSIWATGRSYEQYF	TGTGCCAGTAGTATTTGGGCGACAGGGCGCTCCTACGAGCAGTACTTC
TRBV29-1	TRBJ2-4	TRBD1	.	CSVETGAPLNIQYF	TGCAGCGTTGAAACAGGGGCACCTTTAAACATTCAGTACTTC
TRBV4-1	TRBJ2-1	.	.	CASSQVVRGPFNEQFF	TGCGCCAGCAGCCAAGTAGTGCGGGGTCCTTTCAATGAGCAGTTCTTC
TRBV6-5	TRBJ2-5	.	.	CASSHNLLPQETQYF	TGTGCCAGCAGTCACAACCTTCTCCCTCAAGAGACCCAGTACTTC
TRBV18	TRBJ2-5	TRBD2	.	CASSPAPLAGGTETQYF	TGTGCCAGCTCACCTGCGCCTCTAGCGGGAGGGACGGAGACCCAGTACTTC
TRBV4-3	TRBJ2-1	.	.	CASSQERAPYNEQFF	TGCGCCAGCAGCCAAGAGCGGGCCCCCTACAATGAGCAGTTCTTC
TRBV3-1/TRBV3-2	TRBJ1-1	.	.	CASTGYTEAFF	TGTGCCAGCACGGGGTACACTGAAGCTTTCTTT
TRBV5-8	TRBJ2-7	TRBD2	once	CASSILSGDLYYEQYF	TGTGCCAGCAGCATCCTAAGCGGGGATCTCTACTACGAGCAGTACTTC
TRBV15	TRBJ1-2	TRBD1	.	CATSRDRVLTNYGYTF	TGTGCCACCAGCAGGGACAGGGTACTTACTAACTATGGCTACACCTTC
TRBV27	TRBJ1-5	.	.	CASSLIGKRDQPQHF	TGTGCCAGCAGTTTAATAGGGAAGAGGGATCAGCCCCAGCATTTT
TRBV18	TRBJ2-7	TRBD1	.	CASLSPSPGQGSGYEQYF	TGTGCCAGTCTCTCCCCCTCCCCGGGACAGGGGTCCGGGTACGAGCAGTACTTC
TRBV11-2	TRBJ2-7	.	.	CASSPRRAGRYEQYF	TGTGCCAGCAGCCCGCGAAGGGCAGGGAGGTACGAGCAGTACTTC
TRBV6-1	TRBJ2-7	TRBD1	.	CASSEVQGAQYEQYF	TGTGCCAGCAGTGAAGTACAGGGGGCGCAGTACGAGCAGTACTTC
TRBV7-2	TRBJ2-5	.	.	CASSLAGSQETQYF	TGTGCCAGCAGCTTGGCGGGGAGCCAAGAGACCCAGTACTTC
TRBV27	TRBJ1-6	TRBD1	.	CASSNLQGNNSPLHF	TGTGCCAGCAGTAACCTACAGGGGAACAATTCACCCCTCCACTTT
TRBV30	TRBJ2-1	.	.	CAWSEQGRYNEQFF	TGTGCCTGGAGTGAACAGGGAAGGTACAATGAGCAGTTCTTC
TRBV24-1	TRBJ2-1	.	few	CATEAAQSDEQFF	TGTGCCACCGAGGCGGCCCAAAGCGATGAGCAGTTCTTC
TRBV5-1	TRBJ1-1	.	.	CASSILQGENTEAFF	TGCGCCAGCTCAATCCTACAGGGCGAGAACACTGAAGCTTTCTTT
TRBV28	TRBJ2-2	TRBD1	.	CASSSTDRGPGGELFF	TGTGCCAGCAGTTCCACCGACAGGGGGCCGGGCGGGGAGCTGTTTTTT
TRBV6-5	TRBJ1-2	TRBD1	.	CASSYHSTGGAGGYTF	TGTGCCAGCAGTTACCACTCTACAGGGGGCGCTGGAGGCTACACCTTC
TRBV11-2	TRBJ2-7	TRBD2	.	CASSRRAGEFSYEQYF	TGTGCCAGCAGCCGGAGAGCGGGGGAATTCTCCTACGAGCAGTACTTC
TRBV20-1	TRBJ2-6	.	.	CSASAGRLFGANVLTF	TGCAGTGCTAGTGCCGGCAGGCTTTTTGGGGCCAACGTCCTGACTTTC
TRBV3-1/TRBV3-2	TRBJ2-1	TRBD2	.	CASSPAAAGVHTEQFF	TGTGCCAGCAGCCCCGCCGCGGCGGGAGTCCACACTGAGCAGTTCTTC
TRBV23-1	TRBJ2-1	.	.	CASRPTLQGPIYNEQFF	TGCGCCAGCAGACCCACATTGCAGGGGCCAATCTACAATGAGCAGTTCTTC
TRBV2	TRBJ2-7	TRBD1	.	CATRGGGTGDPDSREQYF	TGTGCCACCAGGGGAGGCGGGACAGGGGACCCCGACTCGAGGGAGCAGTACTTC
TRBV13	TRBJ2-7	.	.	CASSPGNSYEQYF	TGTGCCAGCAGCCCCGGGAATTCCTACGAGCAGTACTTC